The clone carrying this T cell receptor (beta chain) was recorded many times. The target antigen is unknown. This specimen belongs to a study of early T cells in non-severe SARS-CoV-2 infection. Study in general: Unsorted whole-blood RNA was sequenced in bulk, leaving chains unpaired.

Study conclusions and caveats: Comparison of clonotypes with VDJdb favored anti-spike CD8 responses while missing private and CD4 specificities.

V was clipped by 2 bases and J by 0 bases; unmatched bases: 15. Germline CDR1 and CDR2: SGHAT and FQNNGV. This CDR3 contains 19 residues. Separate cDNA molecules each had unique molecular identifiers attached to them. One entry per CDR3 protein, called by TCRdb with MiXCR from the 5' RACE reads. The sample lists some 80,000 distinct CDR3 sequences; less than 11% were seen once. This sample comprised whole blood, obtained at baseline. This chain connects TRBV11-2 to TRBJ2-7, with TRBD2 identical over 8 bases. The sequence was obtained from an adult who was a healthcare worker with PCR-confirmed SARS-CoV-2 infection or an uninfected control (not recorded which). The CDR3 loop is CASSLRSREGRSISYEQYF. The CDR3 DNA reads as TGTGCCAGCAGCTTAAGGAGCCGGGAGGGCCGATCTATCTCCTACGAGCAGTACTTC.